This TCR beta chain was obtained from a study of OX40 agonist ivuxolimab in advanced cancers. Study outcomes and limitations: CD8+ T cells showed, on average, more clonal expansion than CD4+ cells.

Produced via immunoSEQ multiplex PCR; TCRdb's table is partial and in-frame only. Of under 45,000 clones in the sample, 81% were seen once. As regards this clone: Antigen unknown.

V lost 2 bases and J lost 3, with 8 bases in between. This CDR3 spans 13 amino acids. CDR1 and CDR2 (germline): SGHNT, YYREEE (reference sequence). The material sequenced was CD4+ or CD8+ T cells sorted from blood, taken in a trial of the OX40 agonist ivuxolimab. The chain uses TRBV5-4 and TRBJ1-1; D not certain. The clonotype was recovered from an adult with an advanced solid tumor such as melanoma, head and neck, liver or kidney cancer. The CDR3 DNA is TGTGCCAGCAGCTTCACAGCTTACACTGAAGCTTTCTTT. Its translation: CASSFTAYTEAFF.